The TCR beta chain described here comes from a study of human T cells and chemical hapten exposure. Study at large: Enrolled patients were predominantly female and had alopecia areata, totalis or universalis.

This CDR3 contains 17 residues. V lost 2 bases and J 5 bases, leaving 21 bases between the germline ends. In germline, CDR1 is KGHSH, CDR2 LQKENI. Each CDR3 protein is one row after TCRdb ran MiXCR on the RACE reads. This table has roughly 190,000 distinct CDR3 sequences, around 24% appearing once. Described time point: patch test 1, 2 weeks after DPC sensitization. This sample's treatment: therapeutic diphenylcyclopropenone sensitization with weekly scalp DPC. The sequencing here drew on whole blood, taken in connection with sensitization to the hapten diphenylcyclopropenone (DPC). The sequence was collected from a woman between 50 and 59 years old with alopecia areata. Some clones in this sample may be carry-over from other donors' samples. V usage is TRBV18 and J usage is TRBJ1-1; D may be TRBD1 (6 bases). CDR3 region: CASSPGFPAEGDTEAFF. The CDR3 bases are TGTGCCAGCTCACCAGGGTTCCCGGCGGAGGGGGATACTGAAGCTTTCTTT.